Listed here are 7 T cell receptor beta chains from one sample, sequenced in a study of T cell clones after liver transplantation. TCRdb's copy holds only in-frame clones and misses some; the assay was immunoSEQ multiplex PCR. The sample records 53,000 or so clones, about 88% being singletons. The sample in question was CD4+ T cells from blood, obtained before liver transplant. Receptors originate from a human donor who received a liver transplant.

The genes are TRBV2 and TRBJ2-1, with 11 bases identical to TRBD2. In germline, CDR1 is SNHLY, CDR2 FYNNEI. The CDR3 runs 19 residues. V trimming: 0 bases; J trimming: 4 bases; junction bases outside the gene matches: 11. The CDR3 reads CASSEALDSPSGRYNEQFF. CDR3 sequence (DNA): TGTGCCAGCAGTGAAGCGCTAGACTCTCCTAGCGGGAGGTACAATGAGCAGTTCTTC.

The V call is TRBV7-3, the J call TRBJ2-1; 12 bases fit TRBD2. Germline CDR1 reads SGHTA; CDR2 reads FQGTGA. The CDR3 consists of 16 residues. V trimming: 5 bases; J trimming: 6 bases; junction bases outside the gene matches: 8. CDR3 sequence: CASSPISSGGANEQFF. DNA of the CDR3: TGTGCCAGCAGCCCTATTTCTAGCGGGGGGGCCAATGAGCAGTTCTTC.

This chain connects TRBV5-6 to TRBJ1-2; possibly TRBD1 for D (6 bases). Germline assignment: CDR1 SGHDT and CDR2 YYEEEE. Trimming cost V 4 bases and J 6 bases, with 13 bases left between them. This CDR3 has 13 amino acids. CDR3: CASSRSGVHGYTF. In DNA, the CDR3 is TGTGCCAGCAGCAGGTCAGGGGTTCATGGCTACACCTTC.

This chain links TRBV30 with TRBJ1-4, with D hard to call. The V and J ends lost 2 bases and 3 bases respectively, with 4 bases between them. The CDR3 spans 12 residues. Germline V CDR1 and CDR2: GTSNPN, SVGIG (reference sequence). The CDR3 nucleotides read TGTGCCTGGAGTCCCGCTAATGAAAAACTGTTTTTT. It specifies CAWSPANEKLFF.

This chain joins TRBV30 and TRBJ2-6; 12 positions agree with TRBD2. Germline V CDR1 and CDR2: GTSNPN, SVGIG (reference sequence). The CDR3 covers 22 residues. Germline trimming cut 3 bases from V and 0 bases from J; bases unmatched to any gene: 18. CDR3 sequence reads: CAWRITGGFQTSGSSGANVLTF. The CDR3 coding sequence is TGTGCCTGGAGGATCACAGGGGGCTTCCAGACTAGCGGGAGCTCTGGGGCCAACGTCCTGACTTTC.

This chain joins TRBV19 and TRBJ2-1; 11 positions agree with TRBD2. CDR1 and CDR2 (germline): LNHDA, SQIVND (reference sequence). The CDR3 contains 11 residues. As DNA, the CDR3 is TGTGCGGTAGCGGGAGGGCATGAGCAGTTCTTC. This translates into CAVAGGHEQFF.

J is TRBJ2-4 and V is TRBV21-1; the D call in the table, TRBD1, was not verified against the DNA. TRBV21-1 is annotated as a pseudogene. This CDR3 comprises 17 residues. The CDR3 region has the DNA TGTGCCAGCAGCAAAAGGGGTATTGCGATAGCCAAAAACATTCAGTACTTC. This gives the protein CASSKRGIAIAKNIQYF.